The T cell receptor beta chain described here comes from a study of cytomegalovirus exposure and HLA in healthy donors. Overall study: HLA-typed donors were the source of around 77 million unique TCRs held in an early data release.

The CDR3 consists of 18 residues. Germline CDR1 is SGHDT and CDR2 is YYEEEE. V gave up 1 base and J gave up 4 bases; unmatched junction bases: 10. Both 60 Vbeta primers and 13 Jbeta primers went into the PCR. Here immunoSEQ multiplex PCR was the method, and the copy in TCRdb shows in-frame clones only, minus some. This sample has over 200,000 clones, with 70% to 90% found just once. The chain uses TRBV5-6 and TRBJ2-1; 11 bases line up with TRBD2. This TCR was sampled from a human donor in good health. The specimen was PBMCs. CDR3 sequence: CASSLTLLAGALYNEQFF. CDR3 sequence (DNA): TGTGCCAGCAGCTTGACCTTACTAGCGGGAGCGCTTTACAATGAGCAGTTCTTC.